A selection of T cell receptor beta chains follows, all from one sample in a study of blood T cells in healthy people across ages. Each CDR3 protein gets one entry after TCRdb re-called the 5' RACE reads with MiXCR. Among under 850,000 distinct CDR3 sequences, around 36% were seen once, and the ten largest hold roughly 13%. Material for sequencing was blood. Receptors originate from a young man in good health. CDR3s include the opening cysteine and the closing phenylalanine or tryptophan. Fields, in order: J gene, clone size, V gene, D gene, CDR3 protein, CDR3 DNA. The D gene is left open where the match is weak. Expanded clones get a size class; other rows say once, few or many, or leave the size out.

TRBJ2-1,.,TRBV5-5,.,CASSQGLPSYNEQFF,TGTGCCAGCAGCCAGGGACTGCCCTCCTACAATGAGCAGTTCTTC
TRBJ2-3,many,TRBV20-1,TRBD1,CSARSGQSTDTQYF,TGCAGTGCTAGGTCGGGACAGAGCACAGATACGCAGTATTTT
TRBJ2-5,.,TRBV5-5,.,CASSLAGWEAQYF,TGTGCCAGCAGCTTGGCGGGGTGGGAGGCCCAGTACTTC
TRBJ1-2,.,TRBV2,.,CASSEAGRVDPGYTF,TGTGCCAGCAGTGAAGCCGGCAGGGTCGATCCCGGCTACACCTTC
TRBJ2-7,many,TRBV12-3/TRBV12-4,.,CASSLGQEAYEQYF,TGTGCCAGCAGTTTAGGCCAGGAGGCCTACGAGCAGTACTTC
TRBJ1-1,.,TRBV6-5,TRBD1,CASSYLPTGDTEAFF,TGTGCCAGCAGTTATCTACCAACAGGGGACACTGAAGCTTTCTTT
TRBJ2-3,few,TRBV6-2/TRBV6-3,.,CASSYPTRSSTDTQYF,TGTGCCAGCAGTTACCCTACTCGGAGTAGCACAGATACGCAGTATTTT
TRBJ2-5,.,TRBV12-3/TRBV12-4,TRBD2,CASNIGLAGDTQYF,TGTGCCAGCAACATAGGGCTAGCGGGGGATACGCAGTACTTC
TRBJ2-3,many,TRBV20-1,TRBD1,CSATGTQGATDTQYF,TGCAGTGCTACCGGAACCCAGGGGGCCACAGATACGCAGTATTTT
TRBJ2-5,few,TRBV7-9,.,CASSLLVGAQETQYF,TGTGCCAGCAGCCTCCTAGTGGGGGCCCAAGAGACCCAGTACTTC
TRBJ1-1,few,TRBV4-1,.,CASSHSENTEAFF,TGCGCCAGCAGCCACTCAGAGAACACTGAAGCTTTCTTT
TRBJ2-7,few,TRBV20-1,TRBD2,CSAPPPGGYYNEQYF,TGCAGTGCGCCTCCCCCGGGGGGTTATTACAATGAGCAGTACTTC
TRBJ2-7,.,TRBV5-1,TRBD1,CASSVDRRSYEQYF,TGCGCCAGCAGCGTGGACAGGCGCTCCTACGAGCAGTACTTC
TRBJ1-1,few,TRBV12-5,.,CASVGRIVMNTEAFF,TGTGCTAGTGTTGGACGGATAGTCATGAACACTGAAGCTTTCTTT
TRBJ1-4,few,TRBV3-1,.,CASSRTNEKLFF,TGTGCCAGCAGTCGTACAAATGAAAAACTGTTTTTT
TRBJ1-3,.,TRBV9,.,CASMDSGNTIYF,TGTGCCAGCATGGACTCTGGAAACACCATATATTTT
TRBJ2-1,few,TRBV4-1,TRBD2,CASSTRTSGGAYNEQFF,TGCGCCAGCAGCACGAGGACTAGCGGGGGGGCCTACAATGAGCAGTTCTTC
TRBJ1-2,.,TRBV6-1,.,CASRAGLYGYTF,TGTGCCAGCAGGGCGGGACTCTATGGCTACACCTTC
TRBJ2-1,few,TRBV20-1,TRBD2,CSATPGGNEQFF,TGCAGTGCTACCCCGGGGGGAAATGAGCAGTTCTTC
TRBJ1-6,.,TRBV29-1,.,CSVAETGSPPHF,TGCAGCGTCGCCGAGACGGGTTCACCCCCCCACTTT
TRBJ2-7,many,TRBV12-3/TRBV12-4,.,CASSLQGDYEQYF,TGTGCCAGCAGTTTGCAGGGAGACTACGAGCAGTACTTC
TRBJ1-1,once,TRBV9,TRBD1,CASSTRDRGITVAFF,TGTGCCAGCAGCACCCGGGACAGGGGAATCACTGTAGCTTTCTTT
TRBJ2-5,many,TRBV6-1,.,CASSPRMAETQYF,TGTGCCAGCAGTCCCAGGATGGCGGAGACCCAGTACTTC
TRBJ1-1,few,TRBV11-1,.,CASSAGTAPFF,TGTGCCAGCAGCGCAGGGACGGCACCTTTCTTT
TRBJ2-7,many,TRBV5-5,.,CASSLAPDSYEQYF,TGTGCCAGCAGCTTGGCACCTGACTCCTACGAGCAGTACTTC
TRBJ2-1,.,TRBV28,.,CASSFLGGAINEQFF,TGTGCCAGCAGTTTCCTGGGGGGGGCCATCAATGAGCAGTTCTTC
TRBJ2-7,.,TRBV30,.,CAWIFLSYEQYF,TGTGCCTGGATTTTTCTCAGCTACGAGCAGTACTTC
TRBJ1-6,many,TRBV7-9,.,CASSSPNRDGHNSPLHF,TGTGCCAGCAGCTCGCCGAACCGGGACGGCCATAATTCACCCCTCCACTTT
TRBJ2-5,few,TRBV12-3/TRBV12-4,TRBD2,CASSFIPGGVWETQYF,TGTGCCAGCAGTTTCATCCCCGGGGGGGTTTGGGAGACCCAGTACTTC
TRBJ2-2,few,TRBV6-5,TRBD1,CASRSQGAGTGELFF,TGTGCCAGCAGATCACAGGGGGCAGGCACCGGGGAGCTGTTTTTT
TRBJ2-3,few,TRBV6-6,.,CASSLPDFRTSTDTQYF,TGTGCCAGCAGCCTGCCCGACTTCCGAACTAGCACAGATACGCAGTATTTT
TRBJ1-6,few,TRBV15,.,CATSSGPLNNSPLHF,TGTGCCACCAGCAGCGGGCCACTGAATAATTCACCCCTCCACTTT
TRBJ2-3,.,TRBV12-3/TRBV12-4,.,CASSLGVQTVGADTEYF,TGTGCCAGCAGTTTAGGCGTGCAGACGGTGGGAGCGGATACGGAGTATTTT
TRBJ1-2,.,TRBV7-2,.,CASSLVVRDGYTF,TGTGCCAGCAGCTTAGTGGTTCGGGATGGCTACACCTTC
TRBJ1-5,.,TRBV20-1,TRBD1,CSASQGANQPQHF,TGCAGTGCTTCCCAGGGGGCCAATCAGCCCCAGCATTTT